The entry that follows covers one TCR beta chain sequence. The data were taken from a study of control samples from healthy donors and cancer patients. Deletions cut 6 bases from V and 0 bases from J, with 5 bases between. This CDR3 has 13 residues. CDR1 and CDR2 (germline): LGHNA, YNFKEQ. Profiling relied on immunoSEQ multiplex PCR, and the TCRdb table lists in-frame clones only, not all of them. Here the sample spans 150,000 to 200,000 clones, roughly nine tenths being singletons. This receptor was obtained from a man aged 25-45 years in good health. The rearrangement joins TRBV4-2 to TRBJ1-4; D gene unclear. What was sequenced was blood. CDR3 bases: TGTGCCAGCAGAGCAGCAACTAATGAAAAACTGTTTTTT. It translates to CASRAATNEKLFF.